Listed here are 18 T cell receptor beta chains from one sample, sequenced in a study of T-cell reconstitution after alpha-beta-depleted transplantation in children. Using unique molecular identifiers, the investigators prepared the TCRbeta library. TCRdb analysed the PCR reads with MiXCR anew, one entry per CDR3 protein. The sample has about 830,000 distinct CDR3 sequences; about 16% are singletons. The input for sequencing was PBMCs, mostly from graft donor cells, taken 360 days after TCRalphabeta/CD19-depleted stem cell transplant. These receptors were obtained from a male patient between 5 and 17 years old who had a stem cell transplant for acute lymphoblastic leukemia, so the T cells may come from the graft donor.

V is TRBV3-1 and J is TRBJ1-5, with 11 bases identical to TRBD1. The trim removed 11 bases at V and 7 bases at J, leaving 22 bases unmatched. CDR1 LGHDT and CDR2 YNNKEL come from the germline V gene (reference sequence). The length of the CDR3 is 18 residues. The CDR3 coding sequence is TGTGCCTTCTGTTTAGATCCCCGGGACAGGGGGTTTGGACAGCCCCAGCATTTT. Its protein product is CAFCLDPRDRGFGQPQHF.

The CDR3 is CASSRDRGLVLHF. The CDR3 DNA sequence: TGTGCCAGCAGCCGGGACAGGGGTTTGGTACTCCACTTT. The chain has TRBV7-3 and TRBJ1-6; 10 bases agree with TRBD1. After removal of 5 bases from V and 16 bases from J, the junction contained 8 bases not matched to a gene. Germline-derived CDR1 and CDR2 are SGHTA and FQGTGA. This CDR3 has 13 amino acids.

The V gene is TRBV7-3, the J gene TRBJ2-2; 8 bases line up with TRBD2. The length of the CDR3 is 16 residues. Germline-derived CDR1 and CDR2 are SGHTA and FQGTGA. V trimming: 5 bases; J trimming: 2 bases; junction bases outside the gene matches: 7. The CDR3 region has the DNA TGTGCCAGCAGCCCATTAGCGGGGACCAACACCGGGGAGCTGTTTTTT. This sequence encodes CASSPLAGTNTGELFF.

The sample holds a few counts of this clonotype. CDR3 DNA sequence: TGTGCCAGCAGTCTGACAGGCCCGCGGGGCTATGGCTACACCTTC. Translation: CASSLTGPRGYGYTF. V usage is TRBV12-3 or TRBV12-4 and J usage is TRBJ1-2; tentative D call: TRBD1 (6 bases). CDR3 length: 15 amino acids. Trimming removed 5 bases from V and 4 bases from J, with 17 bases in between.

This clonotype was counted many times. V is TRBV5-1 and J is TRBJ1-1; 10 nucleotides align to TRBD1. V lost 3 bases and J lost 0; bases outside the gene matches: 8. The CDR3 is 17 residues long. Germline assignment: CDR1 SGHRS and CDR2 YFSETQ. Written as DNA, the CDR3 is TGCGCCAGCAGCTCTCCGGGACAGGGGCTCATGAACACTGAAGCTTTCTTT. Translating gives CASSSPGQGLMNTEAFF.

This clonotype was recorded many times. The chain recombines TRBV24-1 with TRBJ2-1; D remains unclear. This CDR3 is 12 amino acids long. Trimming took 5 bases from V and 2 from J, leaving 3 bases between them. The germline V gene encodes CDR1 KGHDR and CDR2 SFDVKD. CDR3 in DNA: TGTGCCACCAGTGTAACCTACAATGAGCAGTTCTTC. This gives the protein CATSVTYNEQFF.

A few counts support this clonotype. This chain uses TRBV28 with TRBJ2-1; possible D gene TRBD2, 6 bases. Germline values: CDR1 MDHEN, CDR2 SYDVKM. V was pared by 3 bases and J by 1 base, with 16 bases between. CDR3 size: 17 residues. CDR3 nucleotide sequence: TGTGCCAGCAGTTTTTCTCCTAGCGTAGTTTCCTACAATGAGCAGTTCTTC. Amino acid sequence: CASSFSPSVVSYNEQFF.

This clonotype was found many times. This chain connects TRBV12-3 or TRBV12-4 to TRBJ2-3; TRBD2 matches at 13 bases. The ends lost 4 bases at V and 3 bases at J; junction bases unmatched: 1. The CDR3 is 15 amino acids. CDR3 amino acids: CASSWTSGSTDTQYF. CDR3 sequence (DNA): TGTGCCAGCAGTTGGACTAGCGGGAGTACAGATACGCAGTATTTT.

The chain combines TRBV5-1 with TRBJ2-3; 7 positions match TRBD2. V gave up 0 bases and J gave up 3 bases; unmatched junction bases: 16. CDR1 SGHRS and CDR2 YFSETQ come from the germline V gene. The length of the CDR3 is 19 residues. The chain's CDR3 is CASSLALAGAPDWTDTQYF. The CDR3 nucleotides read TGCGCCAGCAGCTTGGCTCTGGCGGGAGCCCCCGATTGGACAGATACGCAGTATTTT.

A few counts support this clonotype. This chain connects TRBV11-2 to TRBJ2-1; TRBD1 aligns across 9 bases. The CDR3 is 16 residues long. Germline V gene lookup returns CDR1 SGHAT and CDR2 FQNNGV. The ends lost 1 base at V and 8 bases at J; junction bases unmatched: 9. The CDR3 loop reads CASSLVLGGQGYEQFF. DNA of the CDR3: TGTGCCAGCAGCTTAGTCCTGGGGGGACAGGGCTATGAGCAGTTCTTC.

Written as DNA, the CDR3 is TGTGCCAGTAGTATAGGGGCGGGGAGCTCCTACAATGAGCAGTTCTTC. Encoded protein: CASSIGAGSSYNEQFF. The V call is TRBV19, the J call TRBJ2-1; perhaps TRBD2 as D (6 bases). The CDR3 is 16 amino acids. Per germline, CDR1 LNHDA and CDR2 SQIVND (reference sequence). V lost 1 base to trimming and J lost 0 bases, with 10 bases between them.

On this clonotype itself: An end of the junction differs from the germline gene, which may be a read error. This sequence joins TRBV25-1 and TRBJ1-2, with a weak D call TRBD1 (5 bases). Germline V gene sequence: CDR1 MGHDK, CDR2 SYGVNS. The CDR3 sequence is 12 residues long. Here the CDR3 reads CASSEGGWDWIF. The CDR3 nucleotides read TGTGCCAGCAGTGAAGGGGGGTGGGATTGGATCTTC.

J is TRBJ1-5 and V is TRBV6-1; no definite D call. The CDR3 is made up of 13 amino acids. Trimming shortened V by 7 bases and J by 3 bases, and 10 bases separated the two germline ends. CDR1 and CDR2 from the germline V gene are MNHNS and SASEGT. The CDR3 DNA follows: TGTGCCAGCACGCGGCAGAACAATCAGCCCCAGCATTTT. Amino acid sequence: CASTRQNNQPQHF.

This clonotype was observed at least ten times. The CDR3, as DNA: TGTGCCACCAGTGATGGAAGCTACTACGAGCAGTACTTC. It translates to CATSDGSYYEQYF. The genes are TRBV24-1 and TRBJ2-7; D is undetermined. CDR1 and CDR2 (germline): KGHDR, SFDVKD. The CDR3 sequence is 13 residues long. V lost 3 bases and J 3 bases, leaving 8 bases between the germline ends.

This chain connects TRBV5-1 to TRBJ2-3; possible D gene TRBD1, 5 bases. Germline CDR1 SGHRS, CDR2 YFSETQ. The CDR3 spans 16 residues. Between the trimmed V and J ends, which lost 2 bases and 1 base, there was a span of 14 bases. CDR3 DNA: TGCGCCAGCAGCTTTGAAATTGGCAGGGGCACAGATACGCAGTATTTT. Residues: CASSFEIGRGTDTQYF.

This rearrangement joins TRBV24-1 to TRBJ2-1; D is possibly TRBD2 (6 bases). V was shortened by 5 bases and J by 6 bases, with 13 bases between the two germline ends. Germline V lookup: CDR1 KGHDR, CDR2 SFDVKD. The CDR3 is 14 residues long. The CDR3 DNA reads as TGTGCCACCAGTGGAAAGACTAGTTTCAATGAGCAGTTCTTC. Translation gives CATSGKTSFNEQFF.

This clonotype was observed a handful of times. The chain carries TRBV4-1 and TRBJ2-2, with a possible D match to TRBD2 (6 bases). CDR1 and CDR2 (germline): MGHRA, YSYEKL. V lost 2 bases and J 4 bases, leaving 14 bases between the germline ends. There are 16 residues in the CDR3. Here the CDR3 DNA reads TGCGCCAGCAGCCAATCTGGGGGGAGTGCCACCGGGGAGCTGTTTTTT. It is translated as CASSQSGGSATGELFF.

V gene TRBV29-1 combines with J gene TRBJ2-1; D unclear. This CDR3 spans 17 amino acids. Germline loops: CDR1 SQVTM, CDR2 ANQGSEA. Trimming stripped 3 bases from V and 3 bases from J, with 21 bases between. The CDR3 coding sequence is TGCAGCGTTGAGGCCTTTGAGTTGGAAGGGTTCTACAATGAGCAGTTCTTC. Translating it yields CSVEAFELEGFYNEQFF.